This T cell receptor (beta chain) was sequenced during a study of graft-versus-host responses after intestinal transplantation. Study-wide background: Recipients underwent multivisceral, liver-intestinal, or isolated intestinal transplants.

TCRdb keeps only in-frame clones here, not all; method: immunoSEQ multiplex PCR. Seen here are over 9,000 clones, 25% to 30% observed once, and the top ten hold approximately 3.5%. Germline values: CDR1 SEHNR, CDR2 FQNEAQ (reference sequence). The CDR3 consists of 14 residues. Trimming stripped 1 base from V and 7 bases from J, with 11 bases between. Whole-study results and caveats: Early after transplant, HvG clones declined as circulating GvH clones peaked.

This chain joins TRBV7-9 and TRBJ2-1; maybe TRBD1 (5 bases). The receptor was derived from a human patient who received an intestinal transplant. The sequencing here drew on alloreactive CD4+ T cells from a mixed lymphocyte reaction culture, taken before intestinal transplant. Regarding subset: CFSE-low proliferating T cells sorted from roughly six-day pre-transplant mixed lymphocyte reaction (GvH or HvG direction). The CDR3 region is CASSLGQGRNEQFF. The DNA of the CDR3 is TGTGCCAGCAGCTTAGGGCAGGGTAGGAATGAGCAGTTCTTC.